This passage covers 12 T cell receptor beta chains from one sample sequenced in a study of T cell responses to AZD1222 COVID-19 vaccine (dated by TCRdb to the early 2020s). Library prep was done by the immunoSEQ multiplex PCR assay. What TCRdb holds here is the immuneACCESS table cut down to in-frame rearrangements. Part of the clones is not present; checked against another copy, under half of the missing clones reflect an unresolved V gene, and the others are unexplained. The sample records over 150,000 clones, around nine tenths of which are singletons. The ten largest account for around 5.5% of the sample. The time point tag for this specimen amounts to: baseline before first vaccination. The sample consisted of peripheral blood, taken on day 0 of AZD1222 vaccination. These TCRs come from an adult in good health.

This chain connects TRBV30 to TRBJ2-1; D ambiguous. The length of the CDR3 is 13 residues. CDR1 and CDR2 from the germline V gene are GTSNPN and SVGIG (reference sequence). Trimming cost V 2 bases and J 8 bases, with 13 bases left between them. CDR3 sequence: CAWSIALGDEQFF. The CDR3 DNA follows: TGTGCCTGGAGTATCGCCCTCGGCGATGAGCAGTTCTTC.

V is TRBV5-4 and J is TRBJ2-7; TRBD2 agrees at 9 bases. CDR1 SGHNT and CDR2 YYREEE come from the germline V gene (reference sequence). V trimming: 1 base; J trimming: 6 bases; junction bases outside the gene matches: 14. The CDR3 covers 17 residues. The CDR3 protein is CASSLFGSGRSSLEQYF. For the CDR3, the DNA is TGTGCCAGCAGCTTGTTTGGTAGCGGGAGAAGTTCCCTCGAGCAGTACTTC.

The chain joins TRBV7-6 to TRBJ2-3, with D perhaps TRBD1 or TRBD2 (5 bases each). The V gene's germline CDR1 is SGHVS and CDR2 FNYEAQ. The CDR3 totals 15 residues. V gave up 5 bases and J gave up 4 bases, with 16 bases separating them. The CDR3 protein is CASSPRGSSPDTQYF. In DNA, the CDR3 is TGTGCCAGCAGCCCGAGGGGTAGCTCCCCAGATACGCAGTATTTT.

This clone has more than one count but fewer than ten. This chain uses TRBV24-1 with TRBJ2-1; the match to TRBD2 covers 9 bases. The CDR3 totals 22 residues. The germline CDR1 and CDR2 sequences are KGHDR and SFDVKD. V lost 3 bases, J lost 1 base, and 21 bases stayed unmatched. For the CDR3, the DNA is TGTGCCACCAGTGATCCGGCCGTAAATAGAGCGGGAGGAGTGGGTTCCTACAATGAGCAGTTCTTC. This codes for CATSDPAVNRAGGVGSYNEQFF.

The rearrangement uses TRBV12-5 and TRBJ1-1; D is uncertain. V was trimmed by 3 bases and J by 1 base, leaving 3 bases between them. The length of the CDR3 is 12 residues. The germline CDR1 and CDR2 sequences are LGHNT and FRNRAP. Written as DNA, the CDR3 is TGTGCTAGTGGTTTCTCGAACACTGAAGCTTTCTTT. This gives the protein CASGFSNTEAFF.

The CDR3, as DNA: TGTGCCAGCAGTCCCAGGGGACAGTCAAGGGGGGGCTACACCTTC. It encodes CASSPRGQSRGGYTF. V usage is TRBV27 and J usage is TRBJ1-2, with 7 bases lining up with TRBD1. Germline CDR1 is MNHEY and CDR2 is SMNVEV (reference sequence). J was trimmed by 8 bases and V by 5 bases; bases with no gene match: 14. The CDR3 has 15 amino acids.

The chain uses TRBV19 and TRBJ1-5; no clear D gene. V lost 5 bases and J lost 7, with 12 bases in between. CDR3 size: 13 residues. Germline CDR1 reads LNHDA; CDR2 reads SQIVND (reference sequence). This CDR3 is CASSLKYGQPQHF. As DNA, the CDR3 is TGTGCCAGTAGTTTGAAGTATGGACAGCCCCAGCATTTT.

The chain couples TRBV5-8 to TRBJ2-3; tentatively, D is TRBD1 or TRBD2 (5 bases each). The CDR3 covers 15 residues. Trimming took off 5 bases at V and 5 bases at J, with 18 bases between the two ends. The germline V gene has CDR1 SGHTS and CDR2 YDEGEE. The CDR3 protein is CASRFDLTGGDTQYF. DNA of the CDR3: TGTGCCAGCAGATTTGACCTAACTGGGGGAGATACGCAGTATTTT.

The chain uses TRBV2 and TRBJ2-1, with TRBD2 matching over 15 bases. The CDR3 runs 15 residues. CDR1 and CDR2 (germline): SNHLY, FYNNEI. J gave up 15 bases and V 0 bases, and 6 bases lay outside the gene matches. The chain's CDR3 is CASSEAGLAGGPAFF. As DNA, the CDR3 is TGTGCCAGCAGTGAAGCAGGACTAGCGGGGGGGCCCGCGTTCTTC.

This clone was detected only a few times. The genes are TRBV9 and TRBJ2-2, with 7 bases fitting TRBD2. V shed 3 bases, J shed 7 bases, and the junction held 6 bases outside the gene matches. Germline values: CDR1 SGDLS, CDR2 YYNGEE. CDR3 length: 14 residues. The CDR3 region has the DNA TGTGCCAGCAGCGGAGGTAGCGGGTTCGGGGAGCTGTTTTTT. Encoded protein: CASSGGSGFGELFF.

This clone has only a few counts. For the CDR3, the DNA is TGCGCCAGCAGCTTAGGTACAGGGATAGGAAACACCATATATTTT. Protein: CASSLGTGIGNTIYF. This chain connects TRBV5-1 to TRBJ1-3, with D perhaps matching TRBD1 (6 bases). The germline gives CDR1 SGHRS, CDR2 YFSETQ. V was pared by 2 bases and J by 4 bases, with 13 bases between. This CDR3 is 15 amino acids long.

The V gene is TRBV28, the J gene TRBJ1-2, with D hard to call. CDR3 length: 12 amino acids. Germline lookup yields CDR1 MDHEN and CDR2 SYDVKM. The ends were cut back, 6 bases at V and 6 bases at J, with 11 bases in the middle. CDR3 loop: CASSLGEHGYTF. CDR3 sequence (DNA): TGTGCCAGCAGCCTCGGTGAGCATGGCTACACCTTC.